The source of this T cell receptor beta chain is a study of human T cells and chemical hapten exposure. Across the whole study: Sensitization applied 2% DPC to approximately 2 cm by approximately 2 cm of upper inner arm skin. While the roughly 23-week study was under way, patients received diphenylcyclopropenone on the scalp every week. Findings and caveats of the study: TCRs exceeding 1 in 1000 frequency stayed unchanged with DPC sensitization.

The length of the CDR3 is 14 residues. Germline V gene sequence: CDR1 MGHRA, CDR2 YSYEKL. The ends were cut back, 6 bases at V and 8 bases at J, with 19 bases in the middle. Time point described: patch test 3, about 24 weeks after DPC sensitization. Treatment here: therapeutic diphenylcyclopropenone sensitization with weekly scalp DPC. Every donor had alopecia and was 18 to 70 years old; all were suitable for DPC. There are a few counts of this clonotype. Its antigen is unidentified. TCRdb passed the RACE reads through MiXCR, listing each CDR3 protein once. The sample consists of 210,000 or so distinct CDR3 sequences, 24% of them appearing once.

The sample was whole blood, taken in connection with sensitization to the hapten diphenylcyclopropenone (DPC). The sequence derives from a woman between 35 and 50 years old with alopecia areata. Some clones in this sample may be carry-over from other donors' samples. The chain employs TRBV4-1 and TRBJ1-1; TRBD1 is a possible D gene (6 bases). The CDR3 region has the DNA TGCGCCAGCAGGCTAACCCCGTGGACAGACGAAGCTTTCTTT. It is translated as CASRLTPWTDEAFF.